These 19 T cell receptor beta chains were sequenced from one sample in a study of beta chain features in type 1 diabetes. All of the isolated RNA was reverse transcribed, so expressed TCRB transcripts were sequenced. Clones were read by immunoSEQ multiplex PCR, and TCRdb kept only the in-frame ones, dropping some. The sample yields about 130,000 clones, just over 9% seen once. Sequencing was performed on central memory CD4+ T cells from blood. These receptors were taken from a man between 18 and 35 years old in good health.

The chain couples TRBV4-2 to TRBJ2-1; D perhaps matches TRBD1 (5 bases). CDR1 LGHNA and CDR2 YNFKEQ come from the germline V gene. This CDR3 region has 14 residues. Deletions cut 2 bases from V and 4 bases from J, with 9 bases between. CDR3 loop: CASSQTDSYNEQFF. CDR3 in DNA: TGTGCCAGCAGCCAAACCGACAGTTACAATGAGCAGTTCTTC.

This clone was observed a handful of times. The sample carries other DNA sequences with the same CDR3. V and J are TRBV19 and TRBJ2-7; no definite D call. Between the trimmed V and J ends, which lost 4 bases and 2 bases, there was a span of 6 bases. The germline V gene has CDR1 LNHDA and CDR2 SQIVND (reference sequence). The CDR3 runs to 12 residues. The CDR3 spells CASSRTAYEQYF. The CDR3, as DNA: TGTGCCAGTAGTAGAACAGCCTACGAGCAGTACTTC.

This chain connects TRBV7-7 to TRBJ2-2; 8 nucleotides align to TRBD1. This CDR3 comprises 17 residues. V lost 5 bases to trimming and J lost 4 bases; unmatched junction nucleotides: 12. Germline V gene lookup returns CDR1 SSHAT and CDR2 FNYEAQ (reference sequence). The CDR3: CASSPGAGQVITGELFF. CDR3 in DNA: TGTGCCAGCAGCCCCGGGGCGGGACAGGTGATCACCGGGGAGCTGTTTTTT.

The table lists this clone with many counts. This chain links TRBV25-1 with TRBJ2-3; no firm D call. The V and J ends lost 6 bases and 5 bases respectively, with 9 bases between them. Germline V gene sequence: CDR1 MGHDK, CDR2 SYGVNS. The CDR3 totals 12 residues. The CDR3 DNA reads as TGTGCCAGCAGCCCTAGAGGAGATACGCAGTATTTT. It is translated as CASSPRGDTQYF.

This clone turned up a few times. The V call is TRBV7-7, the J call TRBJ2-3, with TRBD1 as a possible D gene (8 bases). CDR3 length equals 17 residues. CDR1 SSHAT and CDR2 FNYEAQ come from the germline V gene (reference sequence). V lost 5 bases to trimming and J lost 2 bases, with 20 bases between them. CDR3 amino acids: CASSQGAGTTNTDTQYF. The CDR3 nucleotides are TGTGCCAGCAGCCAGGGGGCCGGGACTACAAACACAGATACGCAGTATTTT.

This clone was found a few times. This sequence joins TRBV6-5 and TRBJ1-6, with D tentatively TRBD1 (6 bases). In germline, CDR1 is MNHEY, CDR2 SVGAGI. This CDR3 contains 15 residues. Deletions cut 1 base from V and 7 bases from J, with 11 bases between. In nucleotides, the CDR3 is TGTGCCAGCAGTTACTTCGGGGGGCAAAATTCACCCCTCCACTTT. This codes for CASSYFGGQNSPLHF.

This clone was seen a few times. This rearrangement joins TRBV7-9 to TRBJ2-3, with 7 bases identical to TRBD2. The CDR3 length is 12 residues. Germline assignment: CDR1 SEHNR and CDR2 FQNEAQ (reference sequence). The V gene end was trimmed by 5 bases and the J gene end by 7 bases; junction bases not matched to a gene: 3. The CDR3 loop is CASSPGGYTQYF. Written as DNA, the CDR3 is TGTGCCAGCAGCCCCGGGGGGTATACGCAGTATTTT.

This chain links TRBV7-3 with TRBJ2-2, with D possibly matching TRBD2 (5 bases). V was trimmed by 5 bases and J by 3 bases, leaving 10 bases between them. CDR1 and CDR2 from the germline V gene are SGHTA and FQGTGA. CDR3 length: 14 amino acids. The CDR3 nucleotides read TGTGCCAGCAGCATGTATAGCGACACCGGGGAGCTGTTTTTT. It is translated as CASSMYSDTGELFF.

This rearrangement joins TRBV14 to TRBJ2-2; 7 bases are a match to TRBD1. Per the germline V gene, CDR1 is SGHDN and CDR2 is FVKESK. The CDR3 is 16 residues long. Trimming took 1 base from V and 5 from J; bases not matched to a gene: 7. CDR3 nucleotide sequence: TGTGCCAGCAGCCAAGTTCCGGGACAGACGACCGGGGAGCTGTTTTTT. Amino acid sequence: CASSQVPGQTTGELFF.

This clone came up a few times. The chain links TRBV7-4 to TRBJ2-7; a weak D match, TRBD1 (6 bases). The CDR3 is 17 amino acids. Per germline, CDR1 SGHVT and CDR2 SQSDAQ. V was cut by 6 bases and J by 3 bases, with 24 bases left in between. CDR3 bases: TGTGCCAGCAGTTCTCCTTATTCCGGGACACTCAACTACGAGCAGTACTTC. Protein: CASSSPYSGTLNYEQYF.

Here the CDR3 DNA reads TGCGCCAGCAGCCAAGATATTCGAGCGGCGAACACCGGGGAGCTGTTTTTT. Protein sequence: CASSQDIRAANTGELFF. The chain uses TRBV4-3 and TRBJ2-2; D is possibly TRBD2 (5 bases). Germline CDR1 reads LGHNA; CDR2 reads YSLEER. This CDR3 is built from 17 residues. V lost 0 bases and J 0 bases, leaving 11 bases between the germline ends.

This rearrangement joins TRBV29-1 to TRBJ1-2; no clear D gene. CDR1 SQVTM and CDR2 ANQGSEA come from the germline V gene. The CDR3 consists of 16 residues. Trimming removed 7 bases at V and 1 base at J, with 22 bases between. The CDR3 nucleotides read TGCAGCGCCAGAAACCCATTCCAGGATAATAACTATGGCTACACCTTC. Its protein is CSARNPFQDNNYGYTF.

This clone has only a few counts. V is TRBV30 and J is TRBJ1-1; TRBD1 aligns across 7 bases. This CDR3 comprises 13 residues. Germline V gene lookup returns CDR1 GTSNPN and CDR2 SVGIG (reference sequence). V shed 3 bases, J shed 9 bases, and the junction held 10 bases outside the gene matches. For the CDR3, the DNA is TGTGCCTGGAGCCGCAATACAGGGGCCAAAGCTTTCTTT. As protein: CAWSRNTGAKAFF.

This clone has a handful of counts. The chain has TRBV5-1 and TRBJ2-5; 10 nucleotides align to TRBD2. This CDR3 spans 15 amino acids. J was trimmed by 4 bases and V by 3 bases; bases with no gene match: 6. CDR1 and CDR2 from the germline V gene are SGHRS and YFSETQ. CDR3 residues: CASSSSGGASETQYF. CDR3 nucleotides: TGCGCCAGCAGCTCGAGCGGGGGGGCCTCAGAGACCCAGTACTTC.

The CDR3 is CASSRGTYEQFF. CDR3 DNA sequence: TGTGCCAGCAGCCGTGGGACTTATGAGCAGTTCTTC. The chain couples TRBV7-9 to TRBJ2-1, with D possibly matching TRBD2 (6 bases). The CDR3 consists of 12 residues. Germline CDR1 is SEHNR and CDR2 is FQNEAQ (reference sequence). V was trimmed by 5 bases and J by 8 bases, leaving 10 bases between them.

This chain links TRBV2 with TRBJ2-7, with 8 bases aligning to TRBD1. The CDR3 runs 14 residues. Germline CDR1 is SNHLY and CDR2 is FYNNEI. The trim removed 5 bases at V and 4 bases at J, leaving 7 bases unmatched. The CDR3 nucleotides read TGTGCCAGCAGTTGGGGGACAGGAGTTTACGAGCAGTACTTC. Amino acid sequence: CASSWGTGVYEQYF.

This chain links TRBV7-9 with TRBJ2-3, with a weak D call TRBD1 (5 bases). V was cut by 1 base and J by 1 base, with 15 bases left in between. CDR1 is SEHNR, CDR2 FQNEAQ, per germline (reference sequence). This CDR3 is built from 17 residues. The chain's CDR3 is CASSLGVAGRGTDTQYF. The CDR3 DNA reads TGTGCCAGCAGCTTAGGTGTGGCAGGGCGAGGCACAGATACGCAGTATTTT.

This clone was seen a handful of times. The V gene is TRBV6-5, the J gene TRBJ2-7; the match to TRBD1 covers 10 bases. The length of the CDR3 is 13 residues. Trimming removed 6 bases from V and 2 bases from J; junction bases left unmatched: 1. The germline gives CDR1 MNHEY, CDR2 SVGAGI. The CDR3 DNA reads as TGTGCCAGCAGGGGGACAGGGGCCTACGAGCAGTACTTC. Translating gives CASRGTGAYEQYF.

This clone has a handful of counts. The chain employs TRBV10-2 and TRBJ2-2; D not resolved. The CDR3 totals 12 residues. Germline V gene sequence: CDR1 WSHSY, CDR2 SAAADI. V was clipped by 4 bases and J by 4 bases, with 4 bases between them. DNA of the CDR3: TGCGCCAGCAGTGTCTCCACCGGGGAGCTGTTTTTT. This sequence encodes CASSVSTGELFF.